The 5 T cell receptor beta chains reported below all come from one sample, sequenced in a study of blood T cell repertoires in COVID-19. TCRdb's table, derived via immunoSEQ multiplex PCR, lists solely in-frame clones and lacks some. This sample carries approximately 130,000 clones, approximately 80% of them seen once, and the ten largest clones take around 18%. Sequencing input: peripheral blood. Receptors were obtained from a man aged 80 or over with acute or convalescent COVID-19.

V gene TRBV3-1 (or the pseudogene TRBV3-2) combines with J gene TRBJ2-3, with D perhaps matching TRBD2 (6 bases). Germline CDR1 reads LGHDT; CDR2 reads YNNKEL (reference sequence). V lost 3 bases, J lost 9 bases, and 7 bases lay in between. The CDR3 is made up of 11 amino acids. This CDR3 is CASSQGGTQYF. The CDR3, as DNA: TGTGCCAGCAGCCAGGGGGGAACGCAGTATTTT.

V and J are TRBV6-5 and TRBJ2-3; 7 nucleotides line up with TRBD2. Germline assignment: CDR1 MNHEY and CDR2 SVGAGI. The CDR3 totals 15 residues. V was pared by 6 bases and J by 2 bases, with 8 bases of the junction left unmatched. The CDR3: CASRQGGYSTDTQYF. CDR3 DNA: TGTGCCAGCAGGCAGGGAGGGTATTCCACAGATACGCAGTATTTT.

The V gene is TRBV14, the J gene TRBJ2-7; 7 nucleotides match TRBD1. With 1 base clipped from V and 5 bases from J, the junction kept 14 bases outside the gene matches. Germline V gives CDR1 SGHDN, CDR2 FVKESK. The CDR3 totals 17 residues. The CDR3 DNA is TGTGCCAGCAGCCAAGGCGAGCTAGTGACAGGGACGGACGAGCAGTACTTC. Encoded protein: CASSQGELVTGTDEQYF. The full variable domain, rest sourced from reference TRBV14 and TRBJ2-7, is EAGVTQFPSHSVIEKGQTVTLRCDPISGHDNLYWYRRVMGKEIKFLLHFVKESKQDESGMPNNRFLAERTGGTYSTLKVQPAELEDSGVYFCASSQGELVTGTDEQYFGPGTRLTVT.

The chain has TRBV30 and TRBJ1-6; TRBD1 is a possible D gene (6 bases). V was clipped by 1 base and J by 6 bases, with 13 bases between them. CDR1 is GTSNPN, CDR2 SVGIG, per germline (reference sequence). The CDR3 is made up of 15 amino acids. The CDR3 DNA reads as TGTGCCTGGAGTGATAAGACAGGTTCTAATTCACCCCTCCACTTT. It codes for CAWSDKTGSNSPLHF.

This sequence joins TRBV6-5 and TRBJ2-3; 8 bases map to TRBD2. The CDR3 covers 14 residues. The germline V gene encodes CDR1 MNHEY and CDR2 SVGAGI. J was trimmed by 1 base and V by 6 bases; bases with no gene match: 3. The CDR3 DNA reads TGTGCCAGCAGGCGGCGGGGGGGCACAGATACGCAGTATTTT. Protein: CASRRRGGTDTQYF.